This T cell receptor beta chain is from a study of cytomegalovirus exposure and HLA in healthy donors. As for the study in general: A subsequent analysis stated that the approximately 120 validation repertoires were run on the same platform as the approximately 700 first-cohort repertoires.

This clone has a single count. Its antigen is not identified. Findings of the study overall: A classifier reportedly called cytomegalovirus status with high sensitivity and specificity. A few chains linked to CMV were shown in vitro to be specific for CMV antigens.

Sequencing used immunoSEQ multiplex PCR; TCRdb keeps in-frame clones, though not all of them. The sample holds 100,000 to 150,000 clones, about 89% seen once. The CDR3 has 15 residues. V was shortened by 7 bases and J by 2 bases, with 19 bases between the two germline ends. Germline V gene data show CDR1 as SGHRS and CDR2 as YFSETQ. The validation cohort, a group of more than 95 subjects, included the donors and was separate from the roughly 670-subject first cohort. This receptor was obtained from a woman aged 18-29 years in good health and CMV-seronegative. The V call is TRBV5-1, the J call TRBJ2-7, with a possible D match to TRBD1 (6 bases). Sequenced: PBMCs. The CDR3 region has the DNA TGCGCCAGCGCGAGGAACAGGGAAAACCCCTACGAGCAGTACTTC. The encoded protein is CASARNRENPYEQYF.